This T cell receptor beta chain was sequenced during a study of T cell responses to AZD1222 COVID-19 vaccine. Study-level results: Donors were largely white British and mainly female; clonal diversity was possibly underestimated. Two AZD1222 administrations were followed by greater Spike-specific TCR breadth and depth. The study identified only five to seven AZD1222 recipients as seropositive at baseline.

The method was immunoSEQ multiplex PCR; TCRdb's version includes in-frame clones alone and lacks a portion of them. The data show more than 95,000 clones, approximately 88% seen once. The CDR3 has 16 residues. Per germline, CDR1 SGHDT and CDR2 YYEEEE. V was pared by 2 bases and J by 0 bases, with 13 bases between. A remark on this clone: Its antigen is undetermined.

The sample was peripheral blood, taken on day 0 of AZD1222 vaccination. This clonotype originated in an adult in good health. The V and J genes are TRBV5-6 and TRBJ2-3; D not resolved. The CDR3 DNA reads as TGTGCCAGCAGCTTAGGGCACCTACCCAGCACAGATACGCAGTATTTT. Amino acids: CASSLGHLPSTDTQYF.